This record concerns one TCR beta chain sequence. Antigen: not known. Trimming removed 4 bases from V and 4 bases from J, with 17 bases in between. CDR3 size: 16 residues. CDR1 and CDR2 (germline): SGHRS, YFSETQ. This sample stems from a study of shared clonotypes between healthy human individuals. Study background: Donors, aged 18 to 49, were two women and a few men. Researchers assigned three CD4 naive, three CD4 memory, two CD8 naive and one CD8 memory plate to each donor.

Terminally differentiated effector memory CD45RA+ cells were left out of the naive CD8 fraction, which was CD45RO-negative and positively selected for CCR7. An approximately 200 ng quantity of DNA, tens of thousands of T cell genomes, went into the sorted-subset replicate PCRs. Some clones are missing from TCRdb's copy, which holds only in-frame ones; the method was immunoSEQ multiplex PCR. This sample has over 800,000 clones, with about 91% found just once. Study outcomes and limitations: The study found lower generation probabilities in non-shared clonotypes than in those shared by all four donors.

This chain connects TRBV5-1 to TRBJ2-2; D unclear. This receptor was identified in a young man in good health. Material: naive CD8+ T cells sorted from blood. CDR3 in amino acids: CASSLRSLETTGELFF. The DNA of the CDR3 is TGCGCCAGCAGCCTACGGAGTCTAGAAACCACCGGGGAGCTGTTTTTT. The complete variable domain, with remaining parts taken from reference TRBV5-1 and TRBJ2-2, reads KAGVTQTPRYLIKTRGQQVTLSCSPISGHRSVSWYQQTPGQGLQFLFEYFSETQRNKGNFPGRFSGRQFSNSRSEMNVSTLELGDSALYLCASSLRSLETTGELFFGEGSRLTVL.